This TCR beta chain is from a study of shared clonotypes between healthy human individuals. Study-level background: Each donor had three CD4 naive, three CD4 memory, two CD8 naive and one CD8 memory plate.

V was trimmed by 5 bases and J by 1 base, leaving 11 bases between them. CDR1 LNHDA and CDR2 SQIVND come from the germline V gene (reference sequence). The length of the CDR3 is 14 residues. The table came from immunoSEQ multiplex PCR; TCRdb's copy has only in-frame clones and leaves some out. Of hundreds of thousands of clones listed, 85% to 95% are singletons. CD45RO-negative, CCR7-positively selected cells formed the naive CD8 fraction, excluding terminally differentiated effector memory CD45RA+ cells. This TCR came from a woman in her 30s in good health. The sample comprised naive CD8+ T cells sorted from blood. The chain links TRBV19 to TRBJ1-1; D is undetermined. This CDR3 reads CASSAPRGNTEAFF. CDR3 bases: TGTGCCAGTAGTGCCCCGCGGGGGAACACTGAAGCTTTCTTT.